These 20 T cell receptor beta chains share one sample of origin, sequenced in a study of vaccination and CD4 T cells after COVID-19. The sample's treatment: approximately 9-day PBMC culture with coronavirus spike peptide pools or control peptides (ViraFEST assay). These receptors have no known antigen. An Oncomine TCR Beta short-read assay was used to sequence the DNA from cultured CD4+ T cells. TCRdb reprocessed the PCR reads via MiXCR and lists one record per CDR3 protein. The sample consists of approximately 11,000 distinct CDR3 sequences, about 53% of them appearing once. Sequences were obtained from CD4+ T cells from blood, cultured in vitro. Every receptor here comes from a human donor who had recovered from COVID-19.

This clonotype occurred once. The CDR3 loop reads CASSLDGAGTGELFF. The CDR3 bases are TGTGCCAGCAGCTTAGACGGGGCGGGGACCGGGGAGCTGTTTTTT. The chain has TRBV7-9 and TRBJ2-2; D is perhaps TRBD2 (6 bases). This CDR3 comprises 15 residues. The germline V and J ends were trimmed by 1 base and 5 bases, with 11 bases remaining between them. Germline V gene data show CDR1 as SEHNR and CDR2 as FQNEAQ (reference sequence).

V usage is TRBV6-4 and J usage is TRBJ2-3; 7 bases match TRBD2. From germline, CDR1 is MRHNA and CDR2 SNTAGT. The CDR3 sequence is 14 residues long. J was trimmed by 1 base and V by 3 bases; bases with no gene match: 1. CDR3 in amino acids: CASSELAGTDTQYF. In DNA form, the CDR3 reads TGTGCCAGCAGTGAGCTAGCGGGCACAGATACGCAGTATTTT.

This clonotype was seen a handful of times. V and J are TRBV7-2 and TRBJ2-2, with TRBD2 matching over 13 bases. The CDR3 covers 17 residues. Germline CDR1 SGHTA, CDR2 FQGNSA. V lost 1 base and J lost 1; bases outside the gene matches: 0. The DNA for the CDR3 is TGTGCCAGCAGCTTAGGACTAGCGGGGGGGAACACCGGGGAGCTGTTTTTT. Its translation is CASSLGLAGGNTGELFF.

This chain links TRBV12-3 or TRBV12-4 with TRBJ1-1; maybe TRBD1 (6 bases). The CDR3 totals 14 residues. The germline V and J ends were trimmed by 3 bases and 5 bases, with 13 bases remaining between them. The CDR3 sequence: CASSFPGGATEAFF. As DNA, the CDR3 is TGTGCCAGCAGTTTTCCGGGGGGCGCAACTGAAGCTTTCTTT.

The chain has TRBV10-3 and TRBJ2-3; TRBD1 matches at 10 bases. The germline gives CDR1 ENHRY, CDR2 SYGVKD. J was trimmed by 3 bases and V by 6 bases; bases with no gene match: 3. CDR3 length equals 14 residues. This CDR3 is CAISDRGRTDTQYF. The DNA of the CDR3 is TGTGCCATCAGCGACAGGGGGCGGACAGATACGCAGTATTTT.

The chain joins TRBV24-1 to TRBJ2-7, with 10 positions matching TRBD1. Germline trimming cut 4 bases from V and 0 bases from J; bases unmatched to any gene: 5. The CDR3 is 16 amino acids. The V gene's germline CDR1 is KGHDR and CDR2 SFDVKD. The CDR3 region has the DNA TGTGCCACCAGTGACTCGGGACAGGGGTTCTCCTACGAGCAGTACTTC. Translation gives CATSDSGQGFSYEQYF.

Here the CDR3 reads CASSPHGKRTANYGYTF. As DNA, the CDR3 is TGTGCCAGCAGTCCTCACGGGAAGAGGACAGCTAACTATGGCTACACCTTC. The chain joins TRBV27 to TRBJ1-2; weak D call: TRBD1 (6 bases). V lost 5 bases and J lost 0, with 19 bases in between. Germline-derived CDR1 and CDR2 are MNHEY and SMNVEV (reference sequence). The CDR3 consists of 17 residues.

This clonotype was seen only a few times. CDR3 in amino acids: CASSKHNEQFF. For the CDR3, the DNA is TGTGCCAGCAGCAAACACAATGAGCAGTTCTTC. The V and J genes are TRBV7-9 and TRBJ2-1; D remains unclear. Germline lookup yields CDR1 SEHNR and CDR2 FQNEAQ (reference sequence). With 5 bases removed from V and 5 bases from J, the gap between germline ends came to 4 bases. The CDR3 is 11 amino acids.

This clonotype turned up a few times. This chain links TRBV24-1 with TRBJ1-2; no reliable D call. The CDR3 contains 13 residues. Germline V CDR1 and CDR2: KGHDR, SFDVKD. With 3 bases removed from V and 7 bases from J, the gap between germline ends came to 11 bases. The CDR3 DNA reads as TGTGCCACCAGTGATGAGAAAAACCTTGGCTACACCTTC. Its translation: CATSDEKNLGYTF.

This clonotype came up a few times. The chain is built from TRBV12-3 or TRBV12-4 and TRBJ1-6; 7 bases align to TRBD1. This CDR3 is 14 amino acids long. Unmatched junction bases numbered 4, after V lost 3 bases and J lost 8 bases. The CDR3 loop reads CASSLGTDYSPLHF. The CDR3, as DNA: TGTGCCAGCAGTTTGGGGACAGATTATTCACCCCTCCACTTT.

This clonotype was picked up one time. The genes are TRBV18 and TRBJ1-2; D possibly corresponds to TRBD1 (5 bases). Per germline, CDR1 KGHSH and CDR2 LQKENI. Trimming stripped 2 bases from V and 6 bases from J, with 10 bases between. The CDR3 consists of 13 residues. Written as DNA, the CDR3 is TGTGCCAGCTCACCATGGCAGGGTGATGGCTACACCTTC. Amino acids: CASSPWQGDGYTF.

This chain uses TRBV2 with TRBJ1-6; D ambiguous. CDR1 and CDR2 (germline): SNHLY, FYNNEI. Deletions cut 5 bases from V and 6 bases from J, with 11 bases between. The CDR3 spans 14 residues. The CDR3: CASSLRDRNSPLHF. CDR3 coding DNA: TGTGCCAGCAGTCTCCGAGACCGTAATTCACCCCTCCACTTT.

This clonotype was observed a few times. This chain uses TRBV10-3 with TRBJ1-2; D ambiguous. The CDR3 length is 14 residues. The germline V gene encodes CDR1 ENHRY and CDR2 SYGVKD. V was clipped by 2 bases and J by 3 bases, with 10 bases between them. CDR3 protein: CAISERSGDYGYTF. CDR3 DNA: TGTGCCATCAGTGAGAGGTCGGGTGACTATGGCTACACCTTC.

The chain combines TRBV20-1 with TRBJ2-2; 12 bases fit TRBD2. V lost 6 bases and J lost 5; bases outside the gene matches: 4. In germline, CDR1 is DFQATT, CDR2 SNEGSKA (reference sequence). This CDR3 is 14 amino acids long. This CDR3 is CSARTSGETGELFF. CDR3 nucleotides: TGCAGTGCGCGGACTAGCGGGGAGACCGGGGAGCTGTTTTTT.

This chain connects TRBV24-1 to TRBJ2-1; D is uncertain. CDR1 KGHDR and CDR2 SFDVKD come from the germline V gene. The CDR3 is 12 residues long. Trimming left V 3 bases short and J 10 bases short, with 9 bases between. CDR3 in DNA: TGTGCCACCAGTGATAATTTCTTAGAGCAGTTCTTC. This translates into CATSDNFLEQFF.

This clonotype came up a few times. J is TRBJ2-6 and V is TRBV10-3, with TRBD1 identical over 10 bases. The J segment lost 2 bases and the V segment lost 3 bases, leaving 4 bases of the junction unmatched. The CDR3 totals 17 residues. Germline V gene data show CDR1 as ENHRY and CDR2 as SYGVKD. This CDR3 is CAISERQGAAGANVLTF. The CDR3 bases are TGTGCCATCAGTGAACGACAGGGGGCAGCTGGGGCCAACGTCCTGACTTTC.

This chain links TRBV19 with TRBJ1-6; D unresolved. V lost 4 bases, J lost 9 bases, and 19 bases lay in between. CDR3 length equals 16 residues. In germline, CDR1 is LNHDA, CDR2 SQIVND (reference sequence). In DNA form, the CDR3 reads TGTGCCAGTAGTACCGGCGGACGGAACGTAATTTCACCCCTCCACTTT. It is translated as CASSTGGRNVISPLHF.

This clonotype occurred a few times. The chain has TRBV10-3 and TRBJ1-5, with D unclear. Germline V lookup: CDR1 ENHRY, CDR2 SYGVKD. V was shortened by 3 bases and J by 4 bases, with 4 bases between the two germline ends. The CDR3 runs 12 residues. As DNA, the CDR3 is TGTGCCATCAGTGACACTAATCAGCCCCAGCATTTT. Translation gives CAISDTNQPQHF.

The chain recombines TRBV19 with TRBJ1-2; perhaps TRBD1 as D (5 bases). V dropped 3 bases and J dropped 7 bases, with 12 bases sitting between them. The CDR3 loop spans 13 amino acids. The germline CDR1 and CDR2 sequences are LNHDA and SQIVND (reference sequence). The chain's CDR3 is CASSIWTRSGYTF. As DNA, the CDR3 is TGTGCCAGTAGTATCTGGACAAGGAGTGGCTACACCTTC.

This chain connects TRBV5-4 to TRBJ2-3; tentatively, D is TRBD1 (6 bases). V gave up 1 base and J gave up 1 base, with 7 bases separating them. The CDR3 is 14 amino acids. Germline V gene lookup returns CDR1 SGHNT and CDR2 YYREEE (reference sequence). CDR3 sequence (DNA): TGTGCCAGCAGCTTGCCAGGGGGCACAGATACGCAGTATTTT. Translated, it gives CASSLPGGTDTQYF.